This TCR beta chain was identified during a study of T-cell reconstitution after alpha-beta-depleted transplantation in children. General study findings and limits: At the one-year point after transplant, T-cell counts and TCRbeta diversity were found to come mostly from T cells that had been newly produced. In patients about two months after transplant, alpha-beta T cells reportedly arose from several hundred expanded graft clones. The origin of high day-60 TCRbeta diversity in some patients lay in surviving recipient T cells and thymic progenitors.

This CDR3 has 15 amino acids. Germline V gives CDR1 GTSNPN, CDR2 SVGIG (reference sequence). After removal of 5 bases from V and 7 bases from J, the junction contained 15 bases not matched to a gene. It was with unique molecular identifiers that the TCRbeta library was prepared. TCRdb recomputed calls from the PCR reads with MiXCR, one row per CDR3 protein. The sample consists of around 450,000 distinct CDR3 sequences, about 11% of them appearing once. This clonotype was found many times. What it binds is not known. This receptor was identified in a child aged 2-15 years with inherited bone marrow failure, due to receive a stem cell transplant. The specimen comprised PBMCs, sampled before TCRalphabeta/CD19-depleted stem cell transplant. This chain links TRBV30 with TRBJ2-7; 9 bases map to TRBD1. In DNA form, the CDR3 reads TGTGCCTGGCCGACAGGGGGACGGGTGCGTTTGGAGCAGTACTTC. This gives the protein CAWPTGGRVRLEQYF.